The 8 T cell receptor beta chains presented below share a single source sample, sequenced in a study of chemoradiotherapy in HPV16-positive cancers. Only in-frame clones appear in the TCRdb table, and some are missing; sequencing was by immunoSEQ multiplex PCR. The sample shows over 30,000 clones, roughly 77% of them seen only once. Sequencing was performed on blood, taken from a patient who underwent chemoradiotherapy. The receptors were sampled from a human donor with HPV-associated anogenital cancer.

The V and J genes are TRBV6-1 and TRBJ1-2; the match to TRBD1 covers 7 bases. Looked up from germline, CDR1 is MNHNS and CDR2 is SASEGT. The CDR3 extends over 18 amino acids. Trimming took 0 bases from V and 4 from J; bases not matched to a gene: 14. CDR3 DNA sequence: TGTGCCAGCAGTGAAGCGCGGCAGGGGGGAGCTCTCCTCTATGGCTACACCTTC. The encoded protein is CASSEARQGGALLYGYTF.

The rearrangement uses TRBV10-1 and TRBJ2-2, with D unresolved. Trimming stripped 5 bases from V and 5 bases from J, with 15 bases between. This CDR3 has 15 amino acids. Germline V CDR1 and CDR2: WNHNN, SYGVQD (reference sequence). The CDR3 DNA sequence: TGCGCCAGCAGTTTTCGGCCCCTATCGACCGGGGAGCTGTTTTTT. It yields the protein CASSFRPLSTGELFF.

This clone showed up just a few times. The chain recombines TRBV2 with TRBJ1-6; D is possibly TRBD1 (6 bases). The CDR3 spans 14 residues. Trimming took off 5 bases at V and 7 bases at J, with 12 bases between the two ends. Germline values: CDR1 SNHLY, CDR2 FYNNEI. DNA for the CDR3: TGTGCCAGCAGTACCAGGGGTCAGAATTCACCCCTCCACTTT. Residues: CASSTRGQNSPLHF. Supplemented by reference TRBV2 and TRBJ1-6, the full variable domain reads EPEVTQTPSHQVTQMGQEVILRCVPISNHLYFYWYRQILGQKVEFLVSFYNNEISEKSEIFDDQFSVERPDGSNFTLKIRSTKLEDSAMYFCASSTRGQNSPLHFGNGTRLTVT.

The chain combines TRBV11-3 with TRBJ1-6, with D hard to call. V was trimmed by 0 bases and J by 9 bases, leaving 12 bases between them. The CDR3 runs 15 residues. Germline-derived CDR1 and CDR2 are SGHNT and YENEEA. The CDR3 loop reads CASSLDGTPGSPLHF. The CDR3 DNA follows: TGTGCCAGCAGCTTAGACGGAACGCCCGGTTCACCCCTCCACTTT.

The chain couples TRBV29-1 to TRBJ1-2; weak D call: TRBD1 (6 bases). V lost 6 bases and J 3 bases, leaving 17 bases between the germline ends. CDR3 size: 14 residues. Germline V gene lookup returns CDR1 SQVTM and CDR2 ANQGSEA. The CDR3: CSVPTQGIDYGYTF. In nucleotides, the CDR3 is TGCAGCGTCCCTACACAGGGAATCGACTATGGCTACACCTTC.

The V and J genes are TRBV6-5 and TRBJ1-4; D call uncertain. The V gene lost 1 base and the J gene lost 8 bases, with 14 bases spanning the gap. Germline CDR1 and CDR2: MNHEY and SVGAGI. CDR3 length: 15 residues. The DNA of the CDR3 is TGTGCCAGCAGTTACTATGGGATCCTGGGGGAAAAACTGTTTTTT. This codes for CASSYYGILGEKLFF.

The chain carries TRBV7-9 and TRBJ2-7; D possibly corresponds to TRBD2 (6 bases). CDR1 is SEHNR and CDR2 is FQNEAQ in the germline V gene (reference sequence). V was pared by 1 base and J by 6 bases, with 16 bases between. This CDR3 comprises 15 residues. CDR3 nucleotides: TGTGCCAGCAGCTTAGGGGGCATACCGCGGGGCGAGCAGTACTTC. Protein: CASSLGGIPRGEQYF.

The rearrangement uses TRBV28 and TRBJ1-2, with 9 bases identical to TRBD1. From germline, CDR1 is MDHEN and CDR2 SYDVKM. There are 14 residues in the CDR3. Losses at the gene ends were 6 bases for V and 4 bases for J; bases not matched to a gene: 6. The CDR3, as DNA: TGTGCCAGCAGCCAGGGACAGGGTGGCTATGGCTACACCTTC. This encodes CASSQGQGGYGYTF.